The 2 T cell receptor beta chains below were found in one sample sequenced in a study of OX40 agonist ivuxolimab in advanced cancers. Library prep was done by the immunoSEQ multiplex PCR assay. The clones in this table, taken by TCRdb from immuneACCESS, are in-frame only. Not every clone is retained; where verified, under half of the shortfall comes from an unresolved V gene, and the cause of the rest is unknown. Present in this sample are roughly 52,000 clones, roughly four fifths of which were seen just once. The ten largest clonotypes hold around 1.3% of the sample. The sample consisted of CD4+ or CD8+ T cells sorted from blood, taken in a trial of the OX40 agonist ivuxolimab. The receptors here all came from an adult with an advanced solid tumor such as melanoma, head and neck, liver or kidney cancer.

The chain employs TRBV10-1 and TRBJ2-2; 10 nucleotides agree with TRBD2. The CDR3 consists of 17 residues. Germline V lookup: CDR1 WNHNN, CDR2 SYGVQD (reference sequence). Losses at the gene ends were 4 bases for V and 5 bases for J; bases not matched to a gene: 10. In DNA form, the CDR3 reads TGCGCCAGCAGTGGCTCTAGCGGGAGAGGGGTAACCGGGGAGCTGTTTTTT. It codes for CASSGSSGRGVTGELFF.

V usage is TRBV11-3 and J usage is TRBJ2-1, with 8 positions matching TRBD1. This CDR3 region has 16 residues. V dropped 5 bases and J dropped 10; count of bases not matched to a gene: 16. CDR1 SGHNT and CDR2 YENEEA come from the germline V gene. The CDR3 loop reads CASSPWTGSVVGEQFF. The CDR3 DNA reads as TGTGCCAGCAGCCCCTGGACAGGGTCTGTGGTAGGAGAGCAGTTCTTC. The whole variable domain, filled in from reference TRBV11-3 and TRBJ2-1, reads EAGVVQSPRYKIIEKKQPVAFWCNPISGHNTLYWYLQNLGQGPELLIRYENEEAVDDSQLPKDRFSAERLKGVDSTLKIQPAELGDSAVYLCASSPWTGSVVGEQFFGPGTRLTVL.